The rows below give T cell receptor beta chains drawn from one sample of a study of early T cells in non-severe SARS-CoV-2 infection. TCRdb fed the 5' RACE reads into MiXCR, producing one record per CDR3 protein. The sample shows almost 30,000 distinct CDR3 sequences, 4% to 5.5% of them seen only once. Material for sequencing was whole blood. Every receptor here comes from an adult who was a healthcare worker with PCR-confirmed SARS-CoV-2 infection or an uninfected control (not recorded which). CDR3s include the opening cysteine and the closing phenylalanine or tryptophan.

V gene: TRBV2
CDR3 protein: CASSPRLSGANVLTF

V gene: TRBV7-6
CDR3 protein: CASSPRGAYNEQFF

V gene: TRBV10-2
CDR3 protein: CASSEGASYGYTF

V gene: TRBV7-2
CDR3 protein: CASTPRSGGGVLQYF

V gene: TRBV5-3
CDR3 protein: CARSPHGELFF

V gene: TRBV20-1
CDR3 protein: CSARDRVSYNEQFF

V gene: TRBV27
CDR3 protein: CASVRSGGAGGELFF

V gene: TRBV14
CDR3 protein: CASSPYLRSYSGANVLTF

V gene: TRBV6-1
CDR3 protein: CASSRGLAGGPGDTQYF

V gene: TRBV7-2
CDR3 protein: CASSSRLAGDLDTQYF

V gene: TRBV28
CDR3 protein: CASTPGGLASSYEQYF

V gene: TRBV20-1
CDR3 protein: CSAGATGGHEKLFF

V gene: TRBV29-1
CDR3 protein: CSVTPGDKNIQYF

V gene: TRBV12-3/TRBV12-4
CDR3 protein: CASRITSVSAFF

V gene: TRBV6-2/TRBV6-3
CDR3 protein: CASTDREIGELFF

V gene: TRBV11-3
CDR3 protein: CASSGDRGNVVNEKLFF

V gene: TRBV19
CDR3 protein: CASSVPGGGDTQYF

V gene: TRBV6-5
CDR3 protein: CASSYSAGGTDTQYF

V gene: TRBV6-2/TRBV6-3
CDR3 protein: CASREFTYEQYF

V gene: TRBV7-6
CDR3 protein: CASSLETSLVTGELFF

V gene: TRBV5-5
CDR3 protein: CASSSPGAQETQYF

V gene: TRBV5-6
CDR3 protein: CASSLWTGGIIYEKLFF

V gene: TRBV5-1
CDR3 protein: CASSSTGSEGETQYF

V gene: TRBV5-6
CDR3 protein: CASSSWDPNEGAEAFF

V gene: TRBV28
CDR3 protein: CASSKGQGNTEAFF

V gene: TRBV7-9
CDR3 protein: CASSLAQGATNEKLFF

V gene: TRBV7-2
CDR3 protein: CASSYIFGPGGQHEAFF

V gene: TRBV20-1
CDR3 protein: CSARDPRLAEYEQYF

V gene: TRBV3-1
CDR3 protein: CASSQPGQNNEQFF

V gene: TRBV6-5
CDR3 protein: CASRPKILAKNIQYF

V gene: TRBV4-1
CDR3 protein: CASSQDRASNSPLHF

V gene: TRBV7-9
CDR3 protein: CASSGIRGRVPYEQYF

V gene: TRBV11-3
CDR3 protein: CASSRTGRTDTGELFF

V gene: TRBV20-1
CDR3 protein: CSAMDVLSNTGELFF

V gene: TRBV18
CDR3 protein: CASSPQKMNTEAFF

V gene: TRBV7-6
CDR3 protein: CASSLVGQGQGISYEQYF

V gene: TRBV7-9
CDR3 protein: CASSLMGYTDTQYF

V gene: TRBV28
CDR3 protein: CASSLGTSTETQYF

V gene: TRBV6-6
CDR3 protein: CASSREREEKLFF

V gene: TRBV7-2
CDR3 protein: CASSRDSAAYEQYF

V gene: TRBV27
CDR3 protein: CASSSRASTQYF

V gene: TRBV11-2
CDR3 protein: CASSLVPWSPYNEQFF

V gene: TRBV7-2
CDR3 protein: CASSLNVGANTGELFF

V gene: TRBV6-2/TRBV6-3
CDR3 protein: CASKRTGAGELFF

V gene: TRBV6-1
CDR3 protein: CASSAGTGTYSNQPQHF

V gene: TRBV6-5
CDR3 protein: CASTRDRGRNSPLHF

V gene: TRBV6-6
CDR3 protein: CASSQGTGRNEKLFF

V gene: TRBV10-3
CDR3 protein: CAIWDREYGYTF

V gene: TRBV18
CDR3 protein: CASSQGSGSNTEAFF

V gene: TRBV12-3/TRBV12-4
CDR3 protein: CASSLDGSGYEQYF

V gene: TRBV2
CDR3 protein: CASSEQAGVHTEAFF

V gene: TRBV29-1
CDR3 protein: CSAEGQNYEQYF

V gene: TRBV5-1
CDR3 protein: CASSGSVATNEKLFF